The 27 T cell receptor beta chains presented below share a single source sample, sequenced in a study of blood T cell repertoires in COVID-19. Here immunoSEQ multiplex PCR was the method, and the copy in TCRdb shows in-frame clones only, minus some. The sample lists approximately 66,000 clones; roughly 86% were seen once. The sample was peripheral blood. These TCRs come from a man between 60 and 75 years old with acute or convalescent COVID-19.

The chain couples TRBV2 to TRBJ1-5; unclear D gene. V shed 0 bases and J shed 11 bases, with 11 bases lying between them. The CDR3 runs to 13 residues. The germline V gene has CDR1 SNHLY and CDR2 FYNNEI. CDR3 bases: TGTGCCAGCAGTGAAGCGCGGGTTGATTCCCAGCATTTT. Translation gives CASSEARVDSQHF.

This rearrangement joins TRBV7-2 to TRBJ1-6; D ambiguous. V was trimmed by 2 bases and J by 8 bases, leaving 7 bases between them. This CDR3 comprises 13 residues. Germline V gene data show CDR1 as SGHTA and CDR2 as FQGNSA. The CDR3 DNA sequence: TGTGCCAGCAGCTTACACTCTGATTCACCCCTCCACTTT. Its protein is CASSLHSDSPLHF.

The chain employs TRBV12-5 and TRBJ2-7; D may be TRBD1 (6 bases). Germline CDR1 is LGHNT and CDR2 is FRNRAP. The CDR3 is 16 amino acids. Trimming shortened V by 7 bases and J by 4 bases, and 23 bases separated the two germline ends. For the CDR3, the DNA is TGTGCTAGTGCTCTCTATCACAGGGCCAGGAATTACGAGCAGTACTTC. It translates to CASALYHRARNYEQYF.

The rearrangement uses TRBV9 and TRBJ2-2; 7 bases map to TRBD1. The CDR3 spans 17 residues. V gave up 4 bases and J gave up 9 bases; unmatched junction bases: 18. Germline V gene lookup returns CDR1 SGDLS and CDR2 YYNGEE. CDR3 DNA: TGTGCCAGCAGCCTAGATTCTGACAGGGCCCAAAGCCGGGAGCTGTTTTTT. It translates to CASSLDSDRAQSRELFF.

The J gene is TRBJ1-2, the V gene TRBV3-1 (or the pseudogene TRBV3-2), with TRBD1 matching 8 bases. Germline V gene sequence: CDR1 LGHDT, CDR2 YNNKEL (reference sequence). The CDR3 runs to 14 residues. V shed 5 bases, J shed 2 bases, and the junction held 4 bases outside the gene matches. For the CDR3, the DNA is TGTGCCAGCAGCTTACCAGGGGGCAACTATGGCTACACCTTC. Translated, it gives CASSLPGGNYGYTF.

The rearrangement uses TRBV3-1 (or the pseudogene TRBV3-2) and TRBJ1-1; 7 bases are a match to TRBD1. This CDR3 region has 13 residues. Per the germline V gene, CDR1 is LGHDT and CDR2 is YNNKEL (reference sequence). The V and J ends lost 7 bases and 11 bases, in that order; junction bases with no gene match: 13. CDR3 sequence reads: CASMDRDSGLAFF. The CDR3 region has the DNA TGTGCCAGCATGGACCGGGACAGCGGACTGGCTTTCTTT.

This clone was found a few times. This chain uses TRBV6-1 with TRBJ2-1; 8 positions match TRBD2. Germline values: CDR1 MNHNS, CDR2 SASEGT. Trimming removed 2 bases from V and 2 bases from J; junction bases left unmatched: 5. This CDR3 has 16 residues. In nucleotides, the CDR3 is TGTGCCAGCAGTGAAATTTCGGGGGGGGCCTACAATGAGCAGTTCTTC. Translation gives CASSEISGGAYNEQFF.

The rearrangement uses TRBV29-1 and TRBJ1-1, with 7 bases aligning to TRBD1. The length of the CDR3 is 18 residues. Germline V gene sequence: CDR1 SQVTM, CDR2 ANQGSEA. The junction had 18 bases not matched to a gene; V was cut back by 4 bases and J by 1 base. The CDR3 region is CSVVFVAGNRGKNTEAFF. The CDR3 region has the DNA TGCAGCGTTGTCTTTGTGGCGGGGAACAGGGGCAAGAACACTGAAGCTTTCTTT.

With respect to this clone: Other DNA sequences of this sample code for an identical CDR3. CDR3 sequence (DNA): TGTGCCAGTAGCAGAGGGACCTACAATGAGCAGTTCTTC. Encoded protein: CASSRGTYNEQFF. The chain combines TRBV19 with TRBJ2-1; perhaps TRBD2 as D (5 bases). Germline values: CDR1 LNHDA, CDR2 SQIVND (reference sequence). V lost 6 bases and J lost 2, with 8 bases in between. The CDR3 sequence is 13 residues long.

The chain recombines TRBV19 with TRBJ2-7, with 10 nucleotides matching TRBD1. Germline V gene data show CDR1 as LNHDA and CDR2 as SQIVND (reference sequence). The CDR3 has 15 residues. Trimming at V came to 2 bases and at J to 3 bases, leaving 4 bases not matched to a gene. The CDR3 bases are TGTGCCAGTAGTATACTAGGGACAGGGGACTACGAGCAGTACTTC. Translation gives CASSILGTGDYEQYF.

J is TRBJ1-4 and V is TRBV7-9; 11 bases map to TRBD1. The V gene's germline CDR1 is SEHNR and CDR2 FQNEAQ (reference sequence). Trimming cost V 3 bases and J 7 bases; bases outside gene matches: 1. The CDR3 runs to 14 residues. The CDR3 loop is CASSLDRGLEKLFF. The CDR3 DNA follows: TGTGCCAGCAGCTTGGACAGGGGGCTTGAAAAACTGTTTTTT.

This clone was detected only once. The chain employs TRBV10-3 and TRBJ2-7; D remains unclear. This CDR3 region has 13 residues. V lost 4 bases, J lost 1 base, and 8 bases lay in between. CDR1 is ENHRY, CDR2 SYGVKD, per germline. The CDR3 nucleotides read TGTGCCATCAGTGTCGCAGGTTCCTACGAGCAGTACTTC. Translating it yields CAISVAGSYEQYF.

This rearrangement joins TRBV11-2 to TRBJ1-2, with 7 bases fitting TRBD1. Germline assignment: CDR1 SGHAT and CDR2 FQNNGV. Trimming at V came to 3 bases and at J to 2 bases, leaving 0 bases not matched to a gene. CDR3 length equals 13 residues. The CDR3 loop is CASSLDRNYGYTF. In DNA form, the CDR3 reads TGTGCCAGCAGCTTGGACAGGAACTATGGCTACACCTTC. Complete variable domain (other parts from reference TRBV11-2 and TRBJ1-2): EAGVAQSPRYKIIEKRQSVAFWCNPISGHATLYWYQQILGQGPKLLIQFQNNGVVDDSQLPKDRFSAERLKGVDSTLKIQPAKLEDSAVYLCASSLDRNYGYTFGSGTRLTVV.

This clone showed up just once. The J gene is TRBJ1-6, the V gene TRBV12-5; no clear D gene. Deletions cut 1 base from V and 8 bases from J, with 12 bases between. The CDR3 contains 15 residues. Germline V lookup: CDR1 LGHNT, CDR2 FRNRAP. This CDR3 is CASGLGDPGDSPLHF. CDR3 DNA sequence: TGTGCTAGTGGTTTGGGTGACCCAGGTGATTCACCCCTCCACTTT.

This clone was counted a single time. A read error may produce the germline difference seen at one junction end. This rearrangement joins TRBV5-4 to TRBJ1-6, with D perhaps TRBD1 (5 bases). The length of the CDR3 is 13 residues. Germline CDR1 SGHNT, CDR2 YYREEE (reference sequence). The CDR3 loop reads CASRPWGSSLLHF. As DNA, the CDR3 is TGTGCCAGCAGACCGTGGGGCTCTTCACTCCTCCACTTT.

About this clone itself: The same CDR3 is also encoded by other DNA sequences in this sample. This sequence joins TRBV13 and TRBJ1-2, with D possibly being TRBD1 (5 bases). There are 15 residues in the CDR3. CDR1 is PRHDT, CDR2 FYEKMQ, per germline (reference sequence). V gave up 2 bases and J gave up 4 bases, with 14 bases separating them. For the CDR3, the DNA is TGTGCCAGCAGCTTAAACCAGGGTAGCAGCTATGGCTACACCTTC. Its protein is CASSLNQGSSYGYTF.

This chain joins TRBV5-6 and TRBJ2-3, with D uncertain. Germline V CDR1 and CDR2: SGHDT, YYEEEE. This CDR3 comprises 15 residues. V lost 4 bases and J 1 base, leaving 13 bases between the germline ends. CDR3 amino acids: CASSPLRVRTDTQYF. As DNA, the CDR3 is TGTGCCAGCAGCCCTCTCCGGGTGCGCACAGATACGCAGTATTTT.

The V gene is TRBV18, the J gene TRBJ1-6; D may be TRBD1 (6 bases). CDR3 length: 18 amino acids. V gave up 3 bases and J gave up 1 base, with 16 bases separating them. From germline, CDR1 is KGHSH and CDR2 LQKENI. This CDR3 reads CASSPNGGRGSYNSPLHF. CDR3 sequence (DNA): TGTGCCAGCTCACCTAATGGAGGCAGGGGTTCCTATAATTCACCCCTCCACTTT. Based on the CDR3 plus reference TRBV18 and TRBJ1-6, the full variable domain is NAGVMQNPRHLVRRRGQEARLRCSPMKGHSHVYWYRQLPEEGLKFMVYLQKENIIDESGMPKERFSAEFPKEGPSILRIQQVVRGDSAAYFCASSPNGGRGSYNSPLHFGNGTRLTVT.

V and J are TRBV6-6 and TRBJ1-6; TRBD1 aligns across 8 bases. The J segment lost 9 bases and the V segment lost 5 bases, leaving 6 bases of the junction unmatched. CDR3 length: 14 residues. Germline V gene sequence: CDR1 MNHNY, CDR2 SVGAGI (reference sequence). CDR3 nucleotide sequence: TGTGCCAGCAGTATTCAGGGGGCTGGTTCACCCCTCCACTTT. Translating it yields CASSIQGAGSPLHF.

This clone was counted once. The V and J genes are TRBV24-1 and TRBJ2-7; a weak D match, TRBD2 (5 bases). CDR3 length: 13 residues. The germline V gene has CDR1 KGHDR and CDR2 SFDVKD. The V end was cut by 2 bases, the J end by 4 bases, with 8 bases between. The CDR3, as DNA: TGTGCCACCAGTGATTCGGACTTATACGAGCAGTACTTC. Protein: CATSDSDLYEQYF.

About this clone: The same CDR3 arises from other DNA sequences in this sample as well. This rearrangement joins TRBV4-1 to TRBJ1-3; perhaps TRBD1 as D (5 bases). V was cut by 3 bases and J by 4 bases, with 7 bases left in between. Looked up from germline, CDR1 is MGHRA and CDR2 is YSYEKL. This CDR3 has 13 residues. As DNA, the CDR3 is TGCGCCAGCAGCCAGGGGCCAGGAAACACCATATATTTT. Translation gives CASSQGPGNTIYF.

The chain joins TRBV4-1 to TRBJ1-1, with TRBD1 matching 7 bases. From germline, CDR1 is MGHRA and CDR2 YSYEKL. Trimming cost V 8 bases and J 5 bases; bases outside gene matches: 8. CDR3 length equals 13 residues. CDR3 coding DNA: TGCGCCAGCGTAGCCGCAGGGGGAACTGAAGCTTTCTTT. Its protein product is CASVAAGGTEAFF.

J is TRBJ1-6 and V is TRBV6-6; D is possibly TRBD1 (6 bases). Germline V gene sequence: CDR1 MNHNY, CDR2 SVGAGI (reference sequence). V lost 7 bases and J 5 bases, leaving 12 bases between the germline ends. The CDR3 is 14 residues long. The CDR3 region has the DNA TGTGCCAGCACCCTGACAGGCGATAATTCACCCCTCCACTTT. It codes for CASTLTGDNSPLHF.

With respect to this clone: The identical CDR3 is also encoded by other nucleotide sequences in the sample. The J gene is TRBJ1-5, the V gene TRBV5-1; D is perhaps TRBD1 (6 bases). Trimming shortened V by 3 bases and J by 4 bases, and 11 bases separated the two germline ends. The CDR3 has 14 residues. CDR1 is SGHRS and CDR2 is YFSETQ in the germline V gene. The chain's CDR3 is CASSSGQPNQPQHF. The CDR3 DNA sequence: TGCGCCAGCAGCTCCGGACAGCCAAATCAGCCCCAGCATTTT. The full variable domain, completed using reference TRBV5-1 and TRBJ1-5, is KAGVTQTPRYLIKTRGQQVTLSCSPISGHRSVSWYQQTPGQGLQFLFEYFSETQRNKGNFPGRFSGRQFSNSRSEMNVSTLELGDSALYLCASSSGQPNQPQHFGDGTRLSIL.

DNA for the CDR3: TGCGCCAGCAGCATTACTAGCGGGGGGTTCACAGATACGCAGTATTTT. This translates into CASSITSGGFTDTQYF. The chain carries TRBV5-1 and TRBJ2-3, with 12 nucleotides matching TRBD2. V dropped 4 bases and J dropped 2; count of bases not matched to a gene: 5. This CDR3 is built from 16 residues. The germline V gene encodes CDR1 SGHRS and CDR2 YFSETQ. Based on the CDR3 plus reference TRBV5-1 and TRBJ2-3, the full variable domain is KAGVTQTPRYLIKTRGQQVTLSCSPISGHRSVSWYQQTPGQGLQFLFEYFSETQRNKGNFPGRFSGRQFSNSRSEMNVSTLELGDSALYLCASSITSGGFTDTQYFGPGTRLTVL.

V and J are TRBV29-1 and TRBJ1-5; D is possibly TRBD1 (6 bases). V was trimmed by 4 bases and J by 2 bases, leaving 12 bases between them. The CDR3 runs 14 residues. Germline CDR1 is SQVTM and CDR2 is ANQGSEA. CDR3 protein: CSVVSGDGNQPQHF. The CDR3, as DNA: TGCAGCGTTGTATCAGGGGACGGCAATCAGCCCCAGCATTTT.

This rearrangement joins TRBV30 to TRBJ1-2; weak D call: TRBD1 (6 bases). CDR1 is GTSNPN and CDR2 is SVGIG in the germline V gene (reference sequence). This CDR3 region has 15 residues. The V end lost 8 bases, the J end lost 4 bases, and 23 bases lay between the germline ends. The CDR3 region has the DNA TGTGCCGGACGGGACACCCATAGACTCAGCTATGGCTACACCTTC. It encodes CAGRDTHRLSYGYTF.